Below are 18 T cell receptor beta chains sequenced from a single sample in a study of T-cell reconstitution after alpha-beta-depleted transplantation in children. TCRbeta library preparation incorporated unique molecular identifiers. TCRdb ran MiXCR on the PCR reads and lists one entry per CDR3 protein. This repertoire shows about 400,000 distinct CDR3 sequences, roughly 22% found once; its top ten account for 3% to 4.5%. The material was PBMCs from the stem cell graft donor, obtained from the stem cell graft. The receptor source for this set is a human donor who donated a stem cell graft to a child with acute myeloid leukemia.

CDR3 in DNA: TGCAGTGCTACGGGACTAGCGGGAACGCTTGAGCAGTTCTTC. Protein product: CSATGLAGTLEQFF. J is TRBJ2-1 and V is TRBV20-1; 13 nucleotides match TRBD2. The CDR3 sequence is 14 residues long. With 4 bases clipped from V and 9 bases from J, the junction kept 6 bases outside the gene matches. Germline CDR1 and CDR2: DFQATT and SNEGSKA (reference sequence).

This clonotype was detected only a few times. The chain couples TRBV28 to TRBJ2-7; 15 bases align to TRBD2. Germline V CDR1 and CDR2: MDHEN, SYDVKM. The CDR3 consists of 20 residues. J was trimmed by 0 bases and V by 5 bases; bases with no gene match: 14. The CDR3 here is CASSVRIRGLAGGNSYEQYF. The CDR3, as DNA: TGTGCCAGCAGTGTCCGCATCCGGGGACTAGCGGGAGGAAACTCCTACGAGCAGTACTTC.

The rearrangement uses TRBV3-1 and TRBJ2-2; no clear D gene. The ends were cut back, 2 bases at V and 1 base at J, with 8 bases in the middle. Germline CDR1 is LGHDT and CDR2 is YNNKEL (reference sequence). This CDR3 has 15 residues. CDR3 region: CASSQSNRNTGELFF. In nucleotides, the CDR3 is TGTGCCAGCAGCCAATCAAACAGGAACACCGGGGAGCTGTTTTTT.

This clonotype appeared many times. This rearrangement joins TRBV20-1 to TRBJ1-1; weak D call: TRBD1 (6 bases). Germline V lookup: CDR1 DFQATT, CDR2 SNEGSKA (reference sequence). This CDR3 has 12 amino acids. V was cut by 6 bases and J by 1 base, with 9 bases left in between. CDR3 coding DNA: TGCAGTGCGCAACAGGGGAACACTGAAGCTTTCTTT. Amino acid sequence: CSAQQGNTEAFF.

J is TRBJ2-1 and V is TRBV20-1; 8 bases match TRBD1. The CDR3 is 15 amino acids. Looked up from germline, CDR1 is DFQATT and CDR2 is SNEGSKA (reference sequence). The trim removed 0 bases at V and 7 bases at J, leaving 8 bases unmatched. The CDR3 region is CSAREGQGAINEQFF. For the CDR3, the DNA is TGCAGTGCTAGAGAGGGGCAGGGGGCTATAAATGAGCAGTTCTTC.

This clonotype has only a few counts. This chain links TRBV28 with TRBJ2-7; TRBD2 is a possible D gene (7 bases). Trimming pared 6 bases from V and 9 bases from J, leaving 12 bases between. The CDR3 is 11 residues long. CDR1 and CDR2 (germline): MDHEN, SYDVKM. CDR3 protein: CASSLRGGQYF. The DNA of the CDR3 is TGTGCCAGCAGCCTGAGGGGGGGGCAGTACTTC.

The V and J genes are TRBV20-1 and TRBJ2-1; 7 nucleotides agree with TRBD2. CDR1 is DFQATT and CDR2 is SNEGSKA in the germline V gene (reference sequence). CDR3 size: 13 residues. The V segment lost 5 bases and the J segment 7 bases; nucleotides outside the gene matches: 8. In DNA, the CDR3 is TGCAGTGCTCCGGGGAAAGCGGGGAATGAGCAGTTCTTC. Protein product: CSAPGKAGNEQFF.

This clonotype has more than one count but fewer than ten. The gene calls are TRBV20-1 and TRBJ1-4; D not resolved. Trimming removed 4 bases at V and 6 bases at J, with 12 bases between. This CDR3 comprises 13 residues. Germline values: CDR1 DFQATT, CDR2 SNEGSKA (reference sequence). The CDR3 is CSAKVGSHEKLFF. In DNA, the CDR3 is TGCAGTGCTAAAGTGGGGAGTCATGAAAAACTGTTTTTT.

This sequence joins TRBV28 and TRBJ2-1; 7 nucleotides align to TRBD2. Germline V gene lookup returns CDR1 MDHEN and CDR2 SYDVKM. The V segment lost 3 bases and the J segment 3 bases; nucleotides outside the gene matches: 2. The CDR3 sequence is 14 residues long. The DNA of the CDR3 is TGTGCCAGCAGTTTCGGGGGGATCTACAATGAGCAGTTCTTC. Translation gives CASSFGGIYNEQFF. The full variable domain, completed using reference TRBV28 and TRBJ2-1, is DVKVTQSSRYLVKRTGEKVFLECVQDMDHENMFWYRQDPGLGLRLIYFSYDVKMKEKGDIPEGYSVSREKKERFSLILESASTNQTSMYLCASSFGGIYNEQFFGPGTRLTVL.

The chain employs TRBV12-3 or TRBV12-4 and TRBJ1-1, with 7 bases lining up with TRBD1. The V and J ends lost 4 bases and 6 bases, in that order; junction bases with no gene match: 11. CDR3 length equals 15 residues. In DNA form, the CDR3 reads TGTGCCAGCAGTTCCCAAGACAGGGTTCCCCCTGAAGCTTTCTTT. It encodes CASSSQDRVPPEAFF.

This sequence joins TRBV12-3 or TRBV12-4 and TRBJ1-1; D is unclear. The V and J ends lost 3 bases and 8 bases respectively, with 19 bases between them. This CDR3 has 15 amino acids. CDR3 sequence: CASSFWWTSPAEAFF. Written as DNA, the CDR3 is TGTGCCAGCAGTTTTTGGTGGACCTCTCCAGCAGAAGCTTTCTTT.

This clonotype has more than one count but fewer than ten. This chain's CDR3 is CASSLSQAVQETQYF. The CDR3 bases are TGCGCCAGCAGCTTAAGTCAAGCGGTACAAGAGACCCAGTACTTC. The chain recombines TRBV5-1 with TRBJ2-5, with D perhaps matching TRBD2 (5 bases). This CDR3 comprises 15 residues. Per the germline V gene, CDR1 is SGHRS and CDR2 is YFSETQ. Between the trimmed V and J ends, which lost 2 bases and 2 bases, there was a span of 13 bases.

The CDR3 coding sequence is TGCGCCAGCAGCATGACTAGCGGGAGGGTCAATGAGCAGTTCTTC. The encoded protein is CASSMTSGRVNEQFF. This sequence joins TRBV5-1 and TRBJ2-1, with TRBD2 matching 14 bases. This CDR3 has 15 residues. Germline assignment: CDR1 SGHRS and CDR2 YFSETQ. J was trimmed by 6 bases and V by 4 bases; bases with no gene match: 3. The full variable domain, in which reference TRBV5-1 and TRBJ2-1 provide the parts outside the CDR3, is KAGVTQTPRYLIKTRGQQVTLSCSPISGHRSVSWYQQTPGQGLQFLFEYFSETQRNKGNFPGRFSGRQFSNSRSEMNVSTLELGDSALYLCASSMTSGRVNEQFFGPGTRLTVL.

Only a few counts were recorded for this clonotype. This sequence joins TRBV5-6 and TRBJ1-1; D is ambiguous. Trimming removed 1 base at V and 2 bases at J, with 9 bases between. Germline loops: CDR1 SGHDT, CDR2 YYEEEE. The CDR3 totals 14 residues. The CDR3 nucleotides read TGTGCCAGCAGCTTGTTCACGGTAAACACTGAAGCTTTCTTT. This encodes CASSLFTVNTEAFF.

This clonotype showed up many times. The V gene is TRBV12-3 or TRBV12-4, the J gene TRBJ1-3; maybe TRBD1 (6 bases). The V and J ends lost 11 bases and 4 bases respectively, with 9 bases between them. The CDR3 loop spans 11 amino acids. CDR3 in amino acids: CAQGQGNTIYF. The CDR3 DNA is TGTGCCCAGGGGCAGGGAAACACCATATATTTT.

This clonotype has ten or more counts. The rearrangement links TRBV19 to TRBJ2-1, with D tentatively TRBD1 (6 bases). The length of the CDR3 is 12 residues. V was clipped by 3 bases and J by 9 bases, with 9 bases between them. Germline-derived CDR1 and CDR2 are LNHDA and SQIVND (reference sequence). CDR3 residues: CASSIQGSEQFF. The CDR3, as DNA: TGTGCCAGTAGTATCCAGGGGAGTGAGCAGTTCTTC.

This clonotype was recorded many times. The CDR3 sequence: CASSHPSDRGSVNEQFF. The CDR3 DNA sequence: TGTGCCAGCAGCCACCCATCGGACAGGGGATCAGTGAATGAGCAGTTCTTC. The chain has TRBV4-2 and TRBJ2-1; TRBD1 matches at 9 bases. CDR3 length equals 17 residues. Germline V gives CDR1 LGHNA, CDR2 YNFKEQ. V shed 3 bases and J 7 bases; nucleotides not matched to a gene: 13.

This chain links TRBV5-1 with TRBJ2-7, with 8 bases lining up with TRBD1. The germline V gene encodes CDR1 SGHRS and CDR2 YFSETQ. CDR3 size: 14 residues. The junction had 7 bases not matched to a gene; V was cut back by 3 bases and J by 5 bases. The CDR3 nucleotides are TGCGCCAGCAGCTCGTCCAGGGGGCACGACGAGCAGTACTTC. Amino acids: CASSSSRGHDEQYF.